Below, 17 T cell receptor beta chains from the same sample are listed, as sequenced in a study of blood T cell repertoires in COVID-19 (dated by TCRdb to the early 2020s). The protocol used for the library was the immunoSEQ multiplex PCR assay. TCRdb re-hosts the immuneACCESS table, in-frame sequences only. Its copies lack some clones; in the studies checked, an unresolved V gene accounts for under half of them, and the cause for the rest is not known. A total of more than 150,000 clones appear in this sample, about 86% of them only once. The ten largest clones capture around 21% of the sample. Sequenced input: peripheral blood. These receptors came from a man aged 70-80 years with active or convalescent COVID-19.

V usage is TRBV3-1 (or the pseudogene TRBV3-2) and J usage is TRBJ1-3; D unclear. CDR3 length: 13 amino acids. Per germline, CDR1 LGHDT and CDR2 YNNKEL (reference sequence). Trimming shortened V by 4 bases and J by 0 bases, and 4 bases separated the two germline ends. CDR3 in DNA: TGTGCCAGCAGCCTGAGCTCTGGAAACACCATATATTTT. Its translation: CASSLSSGNTIYF.

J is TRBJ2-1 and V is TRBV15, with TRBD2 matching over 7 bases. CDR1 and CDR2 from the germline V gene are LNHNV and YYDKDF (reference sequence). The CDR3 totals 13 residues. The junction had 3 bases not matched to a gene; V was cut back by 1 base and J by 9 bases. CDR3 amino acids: CATSRVWGGEQFF. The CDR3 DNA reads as TGTGCCACCAGCAGAGTTTGGGGGGGTGAGCAGTTCTTC. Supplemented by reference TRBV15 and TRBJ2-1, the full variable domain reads DAMVIQNPRYQVTQFGKPVTLSCSQTLNHNVMYWYQQKSSQAPKLLFHYYDKDFNNEADTPDNFQSRRPNTSFCFLDIRSPGLGDTAMYLCATSRVWGGEQFFGPGTRLTVL.

This CDR3 reads CASSRTGQPQHF. In DNA, the CDR3 is TGTGCCAGCAGCCGGACTGGGCAACCCCAGCATTTT. V and J are TRBV6-6 and TRBJ1-5; D unresolved. V dropped 6 bases and J dropped 10 bases, with 13 bases sitting between them. This CDR3 contains 12 residues. The germline V gene encodes CDR1 MNHNY and CDR2 SVGAGI (reference sequence).

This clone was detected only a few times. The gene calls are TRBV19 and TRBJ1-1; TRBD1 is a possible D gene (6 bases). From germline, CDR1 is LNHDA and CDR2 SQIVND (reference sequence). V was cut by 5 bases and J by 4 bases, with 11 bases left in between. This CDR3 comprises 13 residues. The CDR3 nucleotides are TGTGCCAGTAGTGCCAGGGGCCGCACTGAAGCTTTCTTT. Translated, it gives CASSARGRTEAFF.

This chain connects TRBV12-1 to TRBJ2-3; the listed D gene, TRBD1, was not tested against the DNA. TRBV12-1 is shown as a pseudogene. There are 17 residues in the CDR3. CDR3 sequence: CASSFRRDRGHTDTQYF. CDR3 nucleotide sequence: TGTGCCAGCAGCTTTCGCCGGGACAGGGGGCACACAGATACGCAGTATTTT.

CDR3 residues: CASSQDPGYSPLHF. CDR3 nucleotide sequence: TGCGCCAGCAGCCAAGATCCGGGGTATTCACCCCTCCACTTT. The chain has TRBV4-1 and TRBJ1-6; D is ambiguous. This CDR3 comprises 14 residues. The germline V gene has CDR1 MGHRA and CDR2 YSYEKL. V lost 0 bases and J lost 8, with 8 bases in between.

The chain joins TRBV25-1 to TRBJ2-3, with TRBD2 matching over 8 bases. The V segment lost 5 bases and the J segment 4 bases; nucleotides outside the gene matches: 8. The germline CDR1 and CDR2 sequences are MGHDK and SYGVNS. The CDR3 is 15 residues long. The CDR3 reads CASSRSGNGPDTQYF. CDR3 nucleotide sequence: TGTGCCAGCAGTCGTAGCGGGAATGGACCAGATACGCAGTATTTT.

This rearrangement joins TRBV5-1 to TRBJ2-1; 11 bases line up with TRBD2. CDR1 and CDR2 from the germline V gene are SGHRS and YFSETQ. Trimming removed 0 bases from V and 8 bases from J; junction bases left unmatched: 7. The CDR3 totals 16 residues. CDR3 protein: CASSLVGLAGGDEQFF. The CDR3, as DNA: TGCGCCAGCAGCTTGGTAGGGCTAGCGGGAGGAGATGAGCAGTTCTTC. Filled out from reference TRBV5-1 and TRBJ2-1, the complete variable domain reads KAGVTQTPRYLIKTRGQQVTLSCSPISGHRSVSWYQQTPGQGLQFLFEYFSETQRNKGNFPGRFSGRQFSNSRSEMNVSTLELGDSALYLCASSLVGLAGGDEQFFGPGTRLTVL.

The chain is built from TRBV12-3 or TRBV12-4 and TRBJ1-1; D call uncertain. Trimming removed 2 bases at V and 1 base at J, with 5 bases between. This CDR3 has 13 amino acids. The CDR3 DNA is TGTGCCAGCAGTTTAAACAGGAACACTGAAGCTTTCTTT. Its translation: CASSLNRNTEAFF.

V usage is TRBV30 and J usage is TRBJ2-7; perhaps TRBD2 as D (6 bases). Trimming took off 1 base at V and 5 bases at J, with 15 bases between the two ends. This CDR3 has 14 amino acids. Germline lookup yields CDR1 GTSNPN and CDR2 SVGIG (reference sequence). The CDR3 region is CAWSAAGRRDEQYF. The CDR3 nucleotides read TGTGCCTGGAGTGCCGCGGGGCGCAGGGACGAGCAGTACTTC.

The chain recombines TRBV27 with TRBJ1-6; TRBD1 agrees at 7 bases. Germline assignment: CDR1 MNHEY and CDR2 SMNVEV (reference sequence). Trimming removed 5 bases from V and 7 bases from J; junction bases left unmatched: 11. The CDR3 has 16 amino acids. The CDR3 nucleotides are TGTGCCAGCAGTCCGCACAGGGGTACTAGGAATTCACCCCTCCACTTT. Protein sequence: CASSPHRGTRNSPLHF.

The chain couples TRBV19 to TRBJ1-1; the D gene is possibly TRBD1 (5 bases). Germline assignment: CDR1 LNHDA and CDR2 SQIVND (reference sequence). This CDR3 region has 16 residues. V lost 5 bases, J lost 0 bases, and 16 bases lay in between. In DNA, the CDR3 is TGTGCCAGTAGTGCCCGGACACAGACCATGAACACTGAAGCTTTCTTT. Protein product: CASSARTQTMNTEAFF. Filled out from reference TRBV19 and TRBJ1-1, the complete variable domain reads DGGITQSPKYLFRKEGQNVTLSCEQNLNHDAMYWYRQDPGQGLRLIYYSQIVNDFQKGDIAEGYSVSREKKESFPLTVTSAQKNPTAFYLCASSARTQTMNTEAFFGQGTRLTVV.

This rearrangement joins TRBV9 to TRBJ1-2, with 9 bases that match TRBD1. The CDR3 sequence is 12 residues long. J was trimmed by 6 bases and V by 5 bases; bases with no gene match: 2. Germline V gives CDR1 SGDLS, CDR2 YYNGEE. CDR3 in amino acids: CASSGTGNGYTF. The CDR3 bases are TGTGCCAGCAGTGGGACAGGGAATGGCTACACCTTC.

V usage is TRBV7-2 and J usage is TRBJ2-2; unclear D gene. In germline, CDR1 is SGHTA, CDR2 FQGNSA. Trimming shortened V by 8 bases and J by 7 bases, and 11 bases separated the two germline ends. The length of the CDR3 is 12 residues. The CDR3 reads CASGHPVGELFF. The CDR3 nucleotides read TGTGCCAGCGGCCACCCTGTCGGGGAGCTGTTTTTT.

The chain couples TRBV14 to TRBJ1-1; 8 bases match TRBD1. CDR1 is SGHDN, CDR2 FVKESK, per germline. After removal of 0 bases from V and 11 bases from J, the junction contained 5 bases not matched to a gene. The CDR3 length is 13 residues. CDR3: CASSQDWTGRAFF. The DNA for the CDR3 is TGTGCCAGCAGCCAAGATTGGACAGGGCGGGCTTTCTTT.

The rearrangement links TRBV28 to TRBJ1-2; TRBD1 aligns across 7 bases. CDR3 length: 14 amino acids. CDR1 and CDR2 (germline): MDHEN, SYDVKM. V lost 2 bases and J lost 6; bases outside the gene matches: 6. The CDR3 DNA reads TGTGCCAGCAGTTTAGAGACAGGGTTGGATGGCTACACCTTC. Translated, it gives CASSLETGLDGYTF.

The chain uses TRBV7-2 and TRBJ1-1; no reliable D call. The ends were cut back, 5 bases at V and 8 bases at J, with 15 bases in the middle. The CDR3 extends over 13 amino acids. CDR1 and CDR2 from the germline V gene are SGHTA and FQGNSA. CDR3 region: CASSRREGGEAFF. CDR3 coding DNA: TGTGCCAGCAGCCGGAGGGAAGGAGGGGAAGCTTTCTTT.